This T cell receptor (beta chain) was found in a study of blood T cell repertoires in COVID-19. Study at large: The United States, Italy and Spain were the sources of the acute and convalescent COVID-19 samples. PBMCs, B-cell-depleted T cells, or T cells provided the cDNA or gDNA that made up the material.

This clone was detected only once. Clones were read by immunoSEQ multiplex PCR, and TCRdb kept only the in-frame ones, dropping some. The sample has about 68,000 clones; 80% to 90% are singletons. V shed 9 bases and J shed 0 bases, with 11 bases lying between them. Germline V gives CDR1 SGHAT, CDR2 FQNNGV. This CDR3 region has 13 residues. The origin of this receptor is a man aged 45-65 years with acute or convalescent COVID-19. This chain connects TRBV11-2 to TRBJ1-2; tentative D call: TRBD1 (5 bases). Sequencing was done on a sample of peripheral blood. CDR3 in DNA: TGTGCCAGTGGGGGGGGTCCTAACTATGGCTACACCTTC. The encoded protein is CASGGGPNYGYTF. Full variable domain (missing parts from reference TRBV11-2 and TRBJ1-2): EAGVAQSPRYKIIEKRQSVAFWCNPISGHATLYWYQQILGQGPKLLIQFQNNGVVDDSQLPKDRFSAERLKGVDSTLKIQPAKLEDSAVYLCASGGGPNYGYTFGSGTRLTVV.